This TCR beta chain was sequenced for a study of Graves' ophthalmopathy and Graves' hyperthyroidism. CDR3 regions of TCR beta were amplified from RNA transcripts. The workflow started with a first-round RT-PCR run with HTBI primers and then moved on to a second-round multiplex PCR. TCRdb re-called the multiplex PCR reads with MiXCR, one entry per CDR3 protein. The sample yields about 700,000 distinct CDR3 sequences, roughly two fifths seen once. Additional autoimmune diseases, uncontrolled infections, pregnancy or lactation disqualified patients. An approximately 10 ml volume of fresh peripheral blood provided the PBMCs. Ten or more counts support this clonotype. As yet, its antigen is unknown. Study results and caveats: For separating ophthalmopathy from stable hyperthyroidism, a 13-signature model gave 85% to 90% sensitivity and 75% to 83% specificity.

V lost 5 bases, J lost 1 base, and 6 bases stayed unmatched. In germline, CDR1 is MNHEY, CDR2 SMNVEV (reference sequence). The CDR3 runs to 15 residues. The source is an adult man with Graves' ophthalmopathy. The chain is built from TRBV27 and TRBJ2-7; 9 bases are a match to TRBD1. Sample: peripheral blood. CDR3 sequence reads: CASSPGTGKSYEQYF. CDR3 sequence (DNA): TGTGCCAGCAGTCCCGGGACAGGGAAATCCTACGAGCAGTACTTC.